This T cell receptor beta chain came from a study of blood T cell repertoires in COVID-19. At the level of the study: Sites across the United States, Italy and Spain contributed samples from acute and convalescent COVID-19. T cells, B-cell-depleted T cells, or PBMCs supplied cDNA or gDNA.

The CDR3 runs 20 residues. Methods used by the authors: The authors estimated nucleated cell counts from reference gene primer amplification. TCRdb keeps only in-frame clones here, not all; method: immunoSEQ multiplex PCR. V and J calls and clone size are copied from that table; D and trimming were computed from the DNA. The table includes approximately 100,000 clones, around 82% detected once. This clone was found once. The source material was peripheral blood. The V gene is TRBV1, the J gene TRBJ2-2; TRBD2, the table's D call, lacks a check against the DNA. TRBV1 is given as a pseudogene. The sequence was collected from a man aged 65 to 85 with active or convalescent COVID-19. CDR3 bases: TGCACCAGCAGCCAGGCCGGGACTAGCGGGGGGGGCGGTAGCACCGGGGAGCTGTTTTTT. This sequence encodes CTSSQAGTSGGGGSTGELFF.